Listed below are T cell receptor beta chains from one sample, sequenced in a study of cytomegalovirus exposure and HLA in healthy donors. Produced via immunoSEQ multiplex PCR; TCRdb's table is partial and in-frame only. The table records roughly 300,000 clones, approximately 87% of them present only once. Sequenced sample: PBMCs. The source of these receptors is a woman between 18 and 30 years old in good health and CMV-seronegative. Both conserved end residues are part of each CDR3. Each record gives: V gene, D gene, clone size, J gene, CDR3 length, CDR3 DNA, CDR3 protein. The D gene is left open where the match is weak. Size values are once, few and many counts, or a class for expanded clones, and some rows have none.

TRBV9	-	-	TRBJ2-7	16	TGTGCCAGCAGCGTAGGCCTCACTAGTGGGAGCGTGGAGCAGTACTTC	CASSVGLTSGSVEQYF
TRBV7-9	-	few	TRBJ1-4	14	TGTGCCAGCAGCCTGACGACAGCTAATGAAAAACTGTTTTTT	CASSLTTANEKLFF
TRBV2	-	few	TRBJ1-1	13	TGTGCCAGCAGAACACAGGGCAACACTGAAGCTTTCTTT	CASRTQGNTEAFF
TRBV28	-	-	TRBJ2-2	14	TGTGCCAGCTCCCGAGGGACTAACACCGGGGAGCTGTTTTTT	CASSRGTNTGELFF
TRBV29-1	TRBD1	-	TRBJ1-1	17	TGCAGCGTTGGCCCTGGGACAGGGCTTGATTGGAACACTGAAGCTTTCTTT	CSVGPGTGLDWNTEAFF
TRBV27	-	-	TRBJ2-4	17	TGTGCCAGCAGTTTAGATGCCGTGGGCAGGGAAAAAAACATTCAGTACTTC	CASSLDAVGREKNIQYF
TRBV19	TRBD2	-	TRBJ2-7	15	TGTGCCAGTAGTCCTGCTAGCGGGGTTCGTGTCGAGCAGTACTTC	CASSPASGVRVEQYF
TRBV27	-	few	TRBJ1-2	12	TGTGCCAGCAGAGGACTGGGCTATGGCTACACCTTC	CASRGLGYGYTF
TRBV29-1	-	once	TRBJ2-3	15	TGCAGCGTCGCACCACTGGACAGCTTCTCAGGGACGCAGTATTTT	CSVAPLDSFSGTQYF
TRBV27	-	-	TRBJ1-1	13	TGTGCCAGCAGCACCCTCGGGGACACTGAAGCTTTCTTT	CASSTLGDTEAFF
TRBV2	TRBD1	-	TRBJ1-4	14	TGTGCCAGCATCCTGACAGGGACTAATGAAAAACTGTTTTTT	CASILTGTNEKLFF
TRBV5-8	-	-	TRBJ2-3	16	TGTGCCAGCAGCCCTGGAGGAGGGTATAGCACAGATACGCAGTATTTT	CASSPGGGYSTDTQYF
TRBV7-6	-	-	TRBJ1-4	15	TGTGCCAGCAGCTCCCGACCGGGGAATAATGAAAAACTGTTTTTT	CASSSRPGNNEKLFF
TRBV7-3	TRBD2	-	TRBJ2-7	15	TGTGCCAGCAGCCGACTAGCGGGAGCACCCTACGAGCAGTACTTC	CASSRLAGAPYEQYF
TRBV19	-	-	TRBJ1-1	10	TGTGCCAGTAGCGGCCCCGGGGCTTTCTTT	CASSGPGAFF
TRBV5-6	TRBD2	few	TRBJ2-1	14	TGTGCCAGCAGCATAACTAGCGGGAGCAATGAGCAGTTCTTC	CASSITSGSNEQFF
TRBV11-2	-	once	TRBJ2-7	13	TGTGCCAGCAGCTTAAGCCCTGCCTACGAGCAGTACTTC	CASSLSPAYEQYF
TRBV6-5	TRBD1	-	TRBJ2-7	15	TGTGCCAGCAGGACCGCGGCAGGGGGTATTTACGAGCAGTACTTC	CASRTAAGGIYEQYF
TRBV19	-	-	TRBJ1-2	18	TGTGCCAGTAGTTCACAAACCCTCCTGGGGGCGGCTAACTATGGCTACACCTTC	CASSSQTLLGAANYGYTF
TRBV7-2	-	-	TRBJ2-1	15	TGTGCCAGCAGCTCTCGACAGGCCCTTAAAAATGAGCAGTTCTTC	CASSSRQALKNEQFF
TRBV5-1	TRBD2	-	TRBJ2-5	14	TGCGCCAGCAGCTCTGGCGGGAGCCAAGAGACCCAGTACTTC	CASSSGGSQETQYF
TRBV2	-	-	TRBJ2-2	14	TGTGCCAGCAGTGGTTCAGGGGTTGGCGGGGAGCTGTTTTTT	CASSGSGVGGELFF
TRBV7-6	TRBD1	-	TRBJ2-1	14	TGTGCCAGCAGCCGTGGGGGGACAGGGATTGAGCAGTTCTTC	CASSRGGTGIEQFF
TRBV7-6	-	-	TRBJ2-3	17	TGTGCCAGCAGCCCCGAAGCAGTAGCGGAATACACAGATACGCAGTATTTT	CASSPEAVAEYTDTQYF
TRBV30	TRBD2	-	TRBJ2-1	16	TGTGCCTGGAGTGGACGCGGGAGGGGTAACTACAATGAGCAGTTCTTC	CAWSGRGRGNYNEQFF
TRBV11-1	-	-	TRBJ1-4	13	TGTGCCAGCAGCTTAGAGCTCGGTGAAAAACTGTTTTTT	CASSLELGEKLFF
TRBV28	TRBD2	-	TRBJ2-3	18	TGTGCCAGCAGTTTACGACTCCTACTAGCGGGGGTCACAGATACGCAGTATTTT	CASSLRLLLAGVTDTQYF
TRBV6-1	TRBD1	-	TRBJ2-2	16	TGTGCCAGCAGTGATGGCTATGGCAGGGGGCCCGGGGAGCTGTTTTTT	CASSDGYGRGPGELFF
TRBV7-2	TRBD1	-	TRBJ2-7	14	TGTGCCAGCAGCTTGGGGACAGGGCCCCACGAGCAGTACTTC	CASSLGTGPHEQYF
TRBV27	TRBD2	-	TRBJ2-2	17	TGTGCCAGCAGTTCGCCGACTAGCGGGAGGGTTCGCGGGGAGCTGTTTTTT	CASSSPTSGRVRGELFF
TRBV29-1	-	-	TRBJ2-7	14	TGCAGCGCCAGACTACTCGGACAGTCGATCGAGCAGTACTTC	CSARLLGQSIEQYF
TRBV30	TRBD1	-	TRBJ1-1	16	TGTGCCTGGAGTGTACGGGACAGGGTTTACAACACTGAAGCTTTCTTT	CAWSVRDRVYNTEAFF
TRBV27	-	-	TRBJ2-7	13	TGTGCCAGCAGTTTATCTTCCAGGCGCGAGCAGTACTTC	CASSLSSRREQYF
TRBV7-3	-	-	TRBJ2-1	14	TGTGCCAGCAGCTCAGCGCTAGCCCCCAATGAGCAGTTCTTC	CASSSALAPNEQFF
TRBV6-5	-	-	TRBJ1-5	14	TGTGCCAGCAGTTCAGGACAGCAGAATCAGCCCCAGCATTTT	CASSSGQQNQPQHF
TRBV2	TRBD1	-	TRBJ1-2	15	TGTGCCAGCATAAGGGGACAGGGGTCTAACTATGGCTACACCTTC	CASIRGQGSNYGYTF
TRBV4-3	-	-	TRBJ2-2	15	TGCGCCAGCAGCCAAGATCGAGGGACTGCCGGGGAGCTGTTTTTT	CASSQDRGTAGELFF
TRBV29-1	-	-	TRBJ1-2	15	TGCAGCGTTGAAGACTTGGACATATCCAACTATGGCTACACCTTC	CSVEDLDISNYGYTF
TRBV5-1	-	-	TRBJ2-3	14	TGCGCCAGCAGCCGGAGGGGCTTTATAGATACGCAGTATTTT	CASSRRGFIDTQYF
TRBV28	-	-	TRBJ2-7	16	TGTGCCAGCACCTATATGGCCAGTTCCAGGCCCTACGAGCAGTACTTC	CASTYMASSRPYEQYF
TRBV6-1	TRBD2	-	TRBJ2-3	20	TGTGCCAGCAGTGGGGAGGGTGGACTAGCGGGACGCTATAGCACAGATACGCAGTATTTT	CASSGEGGLAGRYSTDTQYF
TRBV15	-	-	TRBJ1-1	12	TGTGCCACCAGCGAGGGAGGTACTGAAGCTTTCTTT	CATSEGGTEAFF
TRBV19	TRBD1	-	TRBJ2-3	18	TGTGCCAGTAGTCTCCACATCGCCGGGACAGGGAGTACAGATACGCAGTATTTT	CASSLHIAGTGSTDTQYF
TRBV6-5	TRBD2	-	TRBJ2-1	15	TGTGCCAGCAGTTACTCGGGCGGGAGTTACAATGAGCAGTTCTTC	CASSYSGGSYNEQFF
TRBV28	-	-	TRBJ2-7	14	TGTGCCAGCAGTTTTGGGCAGATTCCCTACGAGCAGTACTTC	CASSFGQIPYEQYF
TRBV6-4	-	-	TRBJ2-2	14	TGTGCCAGCCGGCGGGAAATGAACACCGGGGAGCTGTTTTTT	CASRREMNTGELFF
TRBV6-4	TRBD1	-	TRBJ1-5	14	TGTGCCAGCAGTGACACAGGGGGCTGTCAGCCCCAGCATTTT	CASSDTGGCQPQHF
TRBV5-6	TRBD2	-	TRBJ2-1	16	TGTGCCAGCAGCTTGGAACTAGCGGGTACAGACAATGAGCAGTTCTTC	CASSLELAGTDNEQFF
TRBV2	-	-	TRBJ2-7	10	TGTGCCAGCAGTGGGCGGGAGCAGTACTTC	CASSGREQYF
TRBV19	-	once	TRBJ2-7	15	TGTGCCAGTAGTATATTCGGGGGTCAATCCTACGAGCAGTACTTC	CASSIFGGQSYEQYF
TRBV7-8	-	once	TRBJ2-5	15	TGTGCCAGCAGCTTAGCGGGGGTAGCGGCTGAGACCCAGTACTTC	CASSLAGVAAETQYF
TRBV6-1	TRBD2	-	TRBJ2-1	13	TGTGCCAGCAGTGGGAGGACTAGCGGGATAGGTCTCTTC	CASSGRTSGIGLF
TRBV10-1	TRBD1	-	TRBJ2-7	14	TGCGCCAGCAGCTTGGGACAGGGAGCCTACGAGCAGTACTTC	CASSLGQGAYEQYF
TRBV19	-	-	TRBJ1-3	14	TGTGCCAGTAGTCTTGGCAACTCTGGAAACACCATATATTTT	CASSLGNSGNTIYF
TRBV15	TRBD1	-	TRBJ2-7	15	TGTGCCACCAGCAGGACCGGGACAGGGGGTTACGAGCAGTACTTC	CATSRTGTGGYEQYF
TRBV9	-	-	TRBJ2-1	11	TGTGCCAGCAGCGTAGCTAATGAGCAGTTCTTC	CASSVANEQFF
TRBV2	TRBD2	once	TRBJ2-1	15	TGTGCCAGCAGAAGAGAGCGGGAGCGGTACAATGAGCAGTTCTTC	CASRRERERYNEQFF